This entry lists 8 T cell receptor beta chains sequenced from one sample in a study of blood T cell repertoires in COVID-19. Profiled with immunoSEQ multiplex PCR; TCRdb holds only in-frame clones, not every one. Of 99,000 or so clones in the sample, roughly 82% are singletons; the top ten hold around a quarter. Sequencing was carried out using peripheral blood. The receptors originated from a man between 60 and 75 years old with acute or convalescent COVID-19.

The chain couples TRBV19 to TRBJ1-2; the match to TRBD1 covers 12 bases. V was clipped by 5 bases and J by 5 bases; unmatched bases: 3. The germline CDR1 and CDR2 sequences are LNHDA and SQIVND (reference sequence). The CDR3 consists of 14 residues. CDR3 DNA sequence: TGTGCCAGTAGTGCGGGACAGGGGGCTTATGGCTACACCTTC. It encodes CASSAGQGAYGYTF.

The V gene is TRBV2, the J gene TRBJ2-2, with TRBD2 matching 7 bases. The trim removed 7 bases at V and 7 bases at J, leaving 9 bases unmatched. Germline lookup yields CDR1 SNHLY and CDR2 FYNNEI. The CDR3 loop spans 14 amino acids. CDR3 protein: CASNSRELGGELFF. CDR3 in DNA: TGTGCCAGCAACTCGCGGGAGTTAGGCGGGGAGCTGTTTTTT.

The chain carries TRBV27 and TRBJ2-5, with D tentatively TRBD2 (6 bases). V was trimmed by 3 bases and J by 3 bases, leaving 8 bases between them. The CDR3 is 13 amino acids. The germline CDR1 and CDR2 sequences are MNHEY and SMNVEV (reference sequence). CDR3 loop: CASSFSGEETQYF. The DNA of the CDR3 is TGTGCCAGCAGTTTTAGCGGAGAAGAGACCCAGTACTTC.

The J gene is TRBJ2-2, the V gene TRBV5-4, with TRBD2 identical over 9 bases. The germline gives CDR1 SGHNT, CDR2 YYREEE (reference sequence). This CDR3 has 15 residues. The trim removed 5 bases at V and 7 bases at J, leaving 9 bases unmatched. The CDR3 DNA reads TGTGCCAGCAGGCAAATAGCGGGAGAAAGCGGGGAGCTGTTTTTT. Translated: CASRQIAGESGELFF. The full variable domain, completed using reference TRBV5-4 and TRBJ2-2, is ETGVTQSPTHLIKTRGQQVTLRCSSQSGHNTVSWYQQALGQGPQFIFQYYREEENGRGNFPPRFSGLQFPNYSSELNVNALELDDSALYLCASRQIAGESGELFFGEGSRLTVL.

This clone came up once. This chain links TRBV7-8 with TRBJ2-5; 8 bases map to TRBD2. The CDR3 runs 14 residues. Germline V gene sequence: CDR1 SGHVS, CDR2 FQNEAQ. The V gene end was trimmed by 2 bases and the J gene end by 5 bases; junction bases not matched to a gene: 4. DNA for the CDR3: TGTGCCAGCAGCTTAATTCTAGCGGGCGAGACCCAGTACTTC. Its protein product is CASSLILAGETQYF.

The gene calls are TRBV2 and TRBJ2-3; TRBD1 matches 7 bases. The CDR3 is made up of 15 amino acids. The V gene's germline CDR1 is SNHLY and CDR2 FYNNEI. Trimming took 6 bases from V and 6 from J; bases not matched to a gene: 12. CDR3 region: CASSKGTGDGDTQYF. The CDR3 nucleotides read TGTGCCAGCAGCAAGGGTACAGGGGACGGTGATACGCAGTATTTT.

This clone was seen a handful of times. The genes are TRBV30 and TRBJ1-4, with TRBD1 matching 7 bases. Germline CDR1 is GTSNPN and CDR2 is SVGIG (reference sequence). This CDR3 contains 15 residues. Unmatched junction bases numbered 3, after V lost 2 bases and J lost 0 bases. The CDR3 is CAWSNRGATNEKLFF. CDR3 bases: TGTGCCTGGAGTAACAGGGGCGCAACTAATGAAAAACTGTTTTTT. Based on the CDR3 plus reference TRBV30 and TRBJ1-4, the full variable domain is SQTIHQWPATLVQPVGSPLSLECTVEGTSNPNLYWYRQAAGRGLQLLFYSVGIGQISSEVPQNLSASRPQDRQFILSSKKLLLSDSGFYLCAWSNRGATNEKLFFGSGTQLSVL.

This clone was seen only a few times. CDR3 coding DNA: TGTGCCACCAGCGACAGGGTGGATTCACCCCTCCACTTT. This gives the protein CATSDRVDSPLHF. The chain is built from TRBV24-1 and TRBJ1-6, with 7 bases that match TRBD1. CDR1 is KGHDR and CDR2 is SFDVKD in the germline V gene. This CDR3 region has 13 residues. J gave up 8 bases and V 7 bases, and 4 bases lay outside the gene matches.